Listed below are T cell receptor beta chains from one sample, sequenced in a study of blood T cell repertoires in COVID-19. Assay: immunoSEQ multiplex PCR; the TCRdb copy retains only in-frame clones and omits some. Of tens of thousands of clones in the sample, about 91% were seen once. The sequenced sample was peripheral blood. These receptors all stem from a woman of 80 years or more with acute or convalescent COVID-19. Each CDR3 is given without its conserved first and last residue. Each record gives: V gene, J gene, D gene, CDR3 protein. D genes are given only for firm matches.

V: TRBV9; J: TRBJ2-1; D: TRBD2; CDR3: ASSVGLAGFGSEQF
V: TRBV7-6; J: TRBJ1-6; D: -; CDR3: ASSLAAINSPLH
V: TRBV5-5; J: TRBJ1-4; D: -; CDR3: ASSLGRPNEKLF
V: TRBV18; J: TRBJ1-2; D: TRBD1; CDR3: ASSDRQGYGYT
V: TRBV3-1/TRBV3-2; J: TRBJ1-2; D: TRBD1; CDR3: ASSQRTGNRYGYT
V: TRBV30; J: TRBJ2-4; D: -; CDR3: AWSVPRANSFLAKNIQY
V: TRBV5-1; J: TRBJ1-1; D: TRBD1; CDR3: ASNLGTVGYTEAF
V: TRBV9; J: TRBJ1-5; D: TRBD1; CDR3: ASSRDSYQPQH
V: TRBV18; J: TRBJ2-7; D: TRBD2; CDR3: ASSPLSRTSNWAWAYEQY
V: TRBV27; J: TRBJ1-2; D: TRBD1; CDR3: ASSPSRDRGSGYT
V: TRBV6-5; J: TRBJ1-3; D: -; CDR3: ASIRDYLGNTIY
V: TRBV30; J: TRBJ2-7; D: -; CDR3: AWTLGGGDEQY
V: TRBV6-2/TRBV6-3; J: TRBJ2-3; D: TRBD1; CDR3: ASSPGTEADTQY
V: TRBV7-9; J: TRBJ1-2; D: -; CDR3: ASSFSRGNYGYT
V: TRBV10-3; J: TRBJ2-1; D: TRBD1; CDR3: AISPGQSTTFNEQF
V: TRBV18; J: TRBJ1-1; D: TRBD1; CDR3: ASSPGQGLDAF
V: TRBV7-9; J: TRBJ1-3; D: -; CDR3: ASSHQRGLTSSGNTIY
V: TRBV19; J: TRBJ2-2; D: -; CDR3: ASSIEINSGELF
V: TRBV5-1; J: TRBJ2-3; D: -; CDR3: ASSLDISTDTQY
V: TRBV7-9; J: TRBJ2-7; D: -; CDR3: ASSWSGDRNEQY
V: TRBV18; J: TRBJ2-7; D: TRBD1; CDR3: ASSPRTGGTYEQY
V: TRBV10-3; J: TRBJ2-5; D: -; CDR3: AISGAGAQVETQY
V: TRBV5-4; J: TRBJ1-1; D: -; CDR3: ASNAPGQPRGNTEAF
V: TRBV2; J: TRBJ2-7; D: TRBD1; CDR3: ASSEGQGVWYYEQY
V: TRBV5-6; J: TRBJ1-2; D: TRBD1; CDR3: ASSLGQTVRYGYT
V: TRBV5-1; J: TRBJ1-2; D: -; CDR3: ASSFPPGDNYGYT
V: TRBV19; J: TRBJ1-2; D: -; CDR3: ASSTPDGFRGGYT
V: TRBV12-5; J: TRBJ2-7; D: TRBD1; CDR3: ASGLTTGTGEQY
V: TRBV7-6; J: TRBJ2-6; D: -; CDR3: ASSLVTGSSGANVLT
V: TRBV6-6; J: TRBJ1-2; D: -; CDR3: ASSYDSGGSDYGYT
V: TRBV2; J: TRBJ1-1; D: -; CDR3: ASSDQGNTEAF
V: TRBV5-1; J: TRBJ1-1; D: -; CDR3: ASSGFGGIMNTEAF
V: TRBV19; J: TRBJ1-2; D: -; CDR3: ASSILGGPISGYT
V: TRBV14; J: TRBJ2-3; D: -; CDR3: ASSQDEADTQY
V: TRBV7-9; J: TRBJ2-5; D: -; CDR3: ASSRRVQETQY
V: TRBV7-8; J: TRBJ2-6; D: TRBD1; CDR3: ASSPWIPGQGGSGANVLT
V: TRBV9; J: TRBJ2-1; D: TRBD1; CDR3: ASSQGVSRWNEQF
V: TRBV18; J: TRBJ2-7; D: -; CDR3: ASSQAGVSSYEQY
V: TRBV2; J: TRBJ1-5; D: -; CDR3: ASSEGSVNQPQH
V: TRBV30; J: TRBJ2-5; D: TRBD2; CDR3: ARGTSRTQY